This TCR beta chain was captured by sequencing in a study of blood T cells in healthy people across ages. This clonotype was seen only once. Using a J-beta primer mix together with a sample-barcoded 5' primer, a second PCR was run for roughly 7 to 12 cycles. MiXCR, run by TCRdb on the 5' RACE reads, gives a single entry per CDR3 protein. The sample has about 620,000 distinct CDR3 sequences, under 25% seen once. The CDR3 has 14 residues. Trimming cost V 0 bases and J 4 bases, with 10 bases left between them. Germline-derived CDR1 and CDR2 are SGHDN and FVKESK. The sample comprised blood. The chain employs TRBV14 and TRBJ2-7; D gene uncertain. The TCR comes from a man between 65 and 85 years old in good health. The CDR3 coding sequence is TGTGCCAGCAGCCAAGACCAACAGATTTACGAGCAGTACTTC. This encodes CASSQDQQIYEQYF.